This T cell receptor beta chain was sequenced for a study of OX40 agonist ivuxolimab in advanced cancers. Study-wide background: The patients got ivuxolimab, which is an agonistic anti-OX40 (CD134) antibody. Earlier anti-PD-1, anti-PD-L1 or anti-CTLA-4 therapy was permitted; around 40% had received some.

Trimming pared 0 bases from V and 1 base from J, leaving 3 bases between. Germline loops: CDR1 MNHEY, CDR2 SMNVEV (reference sequence). The CDR3 has 13 amino acids. Only in-frame clones appear in the TCRdb table, and some are missing; sequencing was by immunoSEQ multiplex PCR. The sample lists approximately 80,000 clones, 80% to 90% occurring once. This clone was detected a few times. Other DNA sequences in the same sample also yield this CDR3. The sequencing here drew on CD4+ or CD8+ T cells sorted from blood, taken in a trial of the OX40 agonist ivuxolimab. This clonotype originated in an adult with an advanced solid tumor such as melanoma, head and neck, liver or kidney cancer. The V call is TRBV27, the J call TRBJ1-1, with D hard to call. For the CDR3, the DNA is TGTGCCAGCAGTTTATCGAGGAACACTGAAGCTTTCTTT. Protein product: CASSLSRNTEAFF.